This TCR beta chain came from a study of Ad26.COV2.S vaccination and SARS-CoV-2 variants. General study points: Those who received vaccine or placebo ended up with similar non-spike TCR breadth.

Only in-frame clones appear in the TCRdb table, and some are missing; sequencing was by immunoSEQ multiplex PCR. The data contain about 500,000 clones, roughly nine tenths of them seen just once; the ten biggest clones take up 1.7%. Trimming shortened V by 4 bases and J by 13 bases, and 16 bases separated the two germline ends. The CDR3 extends over 13 amino acids. Noted treatment: 19 received Ad26.COV2.S at low or high dose, single or two shots; roughly five received placebo; per-sample allocation not given. Day 63 after the first vaccine or placebo injection was the time point for sampling. Details on this clone: The antigen is undetermined.

The TCR comes from a person aged 18-60 years who received the Ad26.COV2.S COVID-19 vaccine or a placebo. The input for sequencing was peripheral blood, taken in a trial of Ad26.COV2.S vaccine versus placebo. V and J are TRBV12-3 or TRBV12-4 and TRBJ1-4; the D gene is possibly TRBD1 (6 bases). CDR3 coding DNA: TGTGCCAGCAGTTACAAACAGGGTTTAGGACTGTTTTTT. Protein sequence: CASSYKQGLGLFF.